What follows are 29 T cell receptor beta chains derived from one specimen sequenced in a study of T cell responses to AZD1222 COVID-19 vaccine. Assay used: immunoSEQ multiplex PCR; TCRdb lists only in-frame clones, some missing. The sample includes about 120,000 clones, about 91% of them seen just once. The input for sequencing was peripheral blood, taken 28 days after the second AZD1222 dose. These receptor sequences come from an adult who received the AZD1222 COVID-19 vaccine.

The chain couples TRBV30 to TRBJ2-1; maybe TRBD2 (6 bases). CDR1 is GTSNPN and CDR2 is SVGIG in the germline V gene (reference sequence). The CDR3 extends over 12 amino acids. V was cut by 2 bases and J by 7 bases, with 9 bases left in between. In DNA, the CDR3 is TGTGCCTGGAGTAGCCTAGCGAATGAGCAGTTCTTC. Translating it yields CAWSSLANEQFF.

The V call is TRBV6-5, the J call TRBJ2-4; the D gene is possibly TRBD1 (5 bases). Germline CDR1 and CDR2: MNHEY and SVGAGI. This CDR3 spans 14 amino acids. Between the trimmed V and J ends, which lost 6 bases and 8 bases, there was a span of 17 bases. CDR3: CASSQPRVRDIQYF. The CDR3 coding sequence is TGTGCCAGCAGCCAACCCAGGGTTCGTGACATTCAGTACTTC.

The gene calls are TRBV7-2 and TRBJ1-1, with TRBD1 identical over 7 bases. Germline CDR1 SGHTA, CDR2 FQGNSA. V shed 5 bases, J shed 3 bases, and the junction held 3 bases outside the gene matches. The CDR3 has 13 residues. CDR3 nucleotides: TGTGCCAGCAGCACCCAGGGGGACACTGAAGCTTTCTTT. Amino acids: CASSTQGDTEAFF.

V gene TRBV27 combines with J gene TRBJ1-5; 9 bases are a match to TRBD1. J gave up 5 bases and V 4 bases, and 6 bases lay outside the gene matches. CDR1 MNHEY and CDR2 SMNVEV come from the germline V gene (reference sequence). This CDR3 has 15 amino acids. CDR3 loop: CASSSSTGGDQPQHF. In DNA, the CDR3 is TGTGCCAGCAGTTCGTCGACAGGGGGGGATCAGCCCCAGCATTTT.

The genes are TRBV9 and TRBJ2-1; a weak D match, TRBD2 (6 bases). CDR3 length equals 15 residues. Looked up from germline, CDR1 is SGDLS and CDR2 is YYNGEE. Trimming took off 4 bases at V and 0 bases at J, with 11 bases between the two ends. The DNA of the CDR3 is TGTGCCAGCAGCATTGGGGGGATCTCCTACAATGAGCAGTTCTTC. It is translated as CASSIGGISYNEQFF.

J is TRBJ1-3 and V is TRBV27, with a tentative D call TRBD1 (6 bases). Germline V lookup: CDR1 MNHEY, CDR2 SMNVEV (reference sequence). CDR3 size: 16 residues. Trimming cost V 6 bases and J 4 bases, with 19 bases left between them. The CDR3 DNA reads TGTGCCAGCAGCCCGGGACACTCGAAGGCCGGAAACACCATATATTTT. Protein sequence: CASSPGHSKAGNTIYF.

The chain employs TRBV7-9 and TRBJ2-3; D possibly corresponds to TRBD1 (5 bases). Germline V CDR1 and CDR2: SEHNR, FQNEAQ (reference sequence). CDR3 length equals 15 residues. V dropped 2 bases and J dropped 4 bases, with 13 bases sitting between them. The CDR3 spells CASSLPSWGADTQYF. The CDR3 nucleotides read TGTGCCAGCAGCTTACCTTCGTGGGGCGCAGATACGCAGTATTTT.

The rearrangement joins TRBV7-9 to TRBJ1-2; 7 positions agree with TRBD1. With V trimmed by 5 bases and J by 5 bases, 14 bases remained unmatched. Germline V gene lookup returns CDR1 SEHNR and CDR2 FQNEAQ (reference sequence). The CDR3 extends over 16 amino acids. The CDR3 DNA sequence: TGTGCCAGCAGCGGGGACCAGACAGGGAGTTTGTATGGCTACACCTTC. Its translation is CASSGDQTGSLYGYTF.

The J gene is TRBJ1-2, the V gene TRBV5-4, with D perhaps matching TRBD1 (5 bases). This CDR3 comprises 14 residues. CDR1 SGHNT and CDR2 YYREEE come from the germline V gene (reference sequence). Trimming removed 3 bases at V and 4 bases at J, with 13 bases between. The CDR3 DNA sequence: TGTGCCAGCAGCTCGGGGGTTTTAGGCTATGGCTACACCTTC. This gives the protein CASSSGVLGYGYTF.

The chain is built from TRBV15 and TRBJ1-3; TRBD1 might be the D (5 bases). Looked up from germline, CDR1 is LNHNV and CDR2 is YYDKDF (reference sequence). The V and J ends lost 5 bases and 0 bases respectively, with 11 bases between them. This CDR3 has 15 amino acids. In nucleotides, the CDR3 is TGTGCCACCAGCGGGAGGACAACCTCTGGAAACACCATATATTTT. It translates to CATSGRTTSGNTIYF.

The chain recombines TRBV6-4 with TRBJ1-2; TRBD1 matches at 7 bases. V shed 6 bases, J shed 4 bases, and the junction held 11 bases outside the gene matches. CDR3 length: 15 amino acids. CDR1 and CDR2 (germline): MRHNA, SNTAGT. CDR3 coding DNA: TGTGCCAGCAGCGCCACAGGGGATAAAAGCTATGGCTACACCTTC. Its translation is CASSATGDKSYGYTF.

The rearrangement links TRBV18 to TRBJ2-7, with D possibly being TRBD1 (5 bases). The ends were cut back, 4 bases at V and 4 bases at J, with 8 bases in the middle. Germline V gene sequence: CDR1 KGHSH, CDR2 LQKENI. This CDR3 contains 12 residues. CDR3 sequence reads: CASSQTGYEQYF. CDR3 coding DNA: TGTGCCAGCTCACAAACAGGTTACGAGCAGTACTTC.

The chain has TRBV7-3 and TRBJ2-3, with TRBD2 matching 7 bases. V dropped 2 bases and J dropped 5; count of bases not matched to a gene: 4. CDR1 is SGHTA, CDR2 FQGTGA, per germline. The CDR3 sequence is 14 residues long. The CDR3 nucleotides read TGTGCCAGCAGCTTACGCGGGAGAGAAGATACGCAGTATTTT. Translation: CASSLRGREDTQYF. The whole variable domain, filled in from reference TRBV7-3 and TRBJ2-3, reads GAGVSQTPSNKVTEKGKYVELRCDPISGHTALYWYRQSLGQGPEFLIYFQGTGAADDSGLPNDRFFAVRPEGSVSTLKIQRTERGDSAVYLCASSLRGREDTQYFGPGTRLTVL.

This clone was detected only once. The chain is built from TRBV20-1 and TRBJ1-1; TRBD1 agrees at 9 bases. J gave up 10 bases and V 3 bases, and 3 bases lay outside the gene matches. The CDR3 is 11 amino acids. Germline-derived CDR1 and CDR2 are DFQATT and SNEGSKA (reference sequence). CDR3 bases: TGCAGTGCTAGTCCGGGACAGGGAGCTTTCTTT. It specifies CSASPGQGAFF.

The chain combines TRBV28 with TRBJ2-3, with TRBD2 matching over 9 bases. V trimming: 5 bases; J trimming: 4 bases; junction bases outside the gene matches: 10. The CDR3 length is 16 residues. CDR1 MDHEN and CDR2 SYDVKM come from the germline V gene. The CDR3 sequence: CASSPHMTSGADTQYF. The CDR3 DNA follows: TGTGCCAGCAGTCCCCATATGACTAGCGGAGCAGATACGCAGTATTTT.

V usage is TRBV30 and J usage is TRBJ2-1; D is tentatively TRBD1 or TRBD2 (5 bases each). Germline CDR1 GTSNPN, CDR2 SVGIG (reference sequence). The length of the CDR3 is 14 residues. V was shortened by 7 bases and J by 0 bases, with 13 bases between the two germline ends. DNA for the CDR3: TGTGCCTCATATAAGGGGAGCTCCTACAATGAGCAGTTCTTC. Translated: CASYKGSSYNEQFF.

This chain links TRBV18 with TRBJ1-5; 7 bases match TRBD1. The CDR3 contains 14 residues. Looked up from germline, CDR1 is KGHSH and CDR2 is LQKENI. V was clipped by 5 bases and J by 5 bases; unmatched bases: 6. The CDR3 DNA reads TGTGCCAGCTCAGAAGGACAGGCCGATCAGCCCCAGCATTTT. It specifies CASSEGQADQPQHF.

The V call is TRBV18, the J call TRBJ1-2, with D possibly matching TRBD1 (5 bases). This CDR3 is built from 14 residues. Germline V gene sequence: CDR1 KGHSH, CDR2 LQKENI. Trimming cost V 0 bases and J 6 bases, with 11 bases left between them. In nucleotides, the CDR3 is TGTGCCAGCTCACCACCGCCCCCAGGGCATGGCTACACCTTC. The encoded protein is CASSPPPPGHGYTF.

V gene TRBV12-3 or TRBV12-4 combines with J gene TRBJ2-5; D is perhaps TRBD1 or TRBD2 (5 bases each). The V and J ends lost 6 bases and 2 bases respectively, with 7 bases between them. This CDR3 is built from 12 residues. Written as DNA, the CDR3 is TGTGCCAGCAGCTGGGGGCAAGAGACCCAGTACTTC. Translation gives CASSWGQETQYF.

This chain connects TRBV9 to TRBJ2-7; D is tentatively TRBD1 or TRBD2 (5 bases each). Germline V gene lookup returns CDR1 SGDLS and CDR2 YYNGEE. V gave up 4 bases and J gave up 0 bases, with 11 bases separating them. The CDR3 consists of 14 residues. The CDR3 DNA reads as TGTGCCAGCAGCACGGGACCCAGCTCCTACGAGCAGTACTTC. Translated, it gives CASSTGPSSYEQYF.

The rearrangement links TRBV7-3 to TRBJ2-3; 14 nucleotides line up with TRBD2. The CDR3 contains 16 residues. V trimming: 5 bases; J trimming: 4 bases; junction bases outside the gene matches: 5. The V gene's germline CDR1 is SGHTA and CDR2 FQGTGA. The CDR3 nucleotides are TGTGCCAGCAGCCTCAGACTAGCGGGAGGGGCAGATACGCAGTATTTT. This gives the protein CASSLRLAGGADTQYF.

The chain links TRBV2 to TRBJ1-5, with D possibly being TRBD1 (5 bases). The CDR3 extends over 16 amino acids. CDR1 SNHLY and CDR2 FYNNEI come from the germline V gene. V lost 5 bases and J lost 3, with 17 bases in between. The CDR3 loop is CASSYLQEMHNQPQHF. In nucleotides, the CDR3 is TGTGCCAGCAGTTACCTACAGGAAATGCACAATCAGCCCCAGCATTTT.

The chain uses TRBV9 and TRBJ2-7, with D unclear. The CDR3 is 10 amino acids. The V end was cut by 3 bases, the J end by 5 bases, with 3 bases between. Germline CDR1 reads SGDLS; CDR2 reads YYNGEE. The CDR3: CASSGDEQYF. The DNA for the CDR3 is TGTGCCAGCAGCGGTGACGAGCAGTACTTC.

This chain connects TRBV5-1 to TRBJ1-1; 8 positions agree with TRBD1. The CDR3 is 14 residues long. Germline CDR1 reads SGHRS; CDR2 reads YFSETQ. V gave up 5 bases and J gave up 4 bases; unmatched junction bases: 7. CDR3 protein: CASSLDRVGTEAFF. The CDR3 region has the DNA TGCGCCAGCAGTCTGGACAGGGTAGGCACTGAAGCTTTCTTT.

The genes are TRBV6-5 and TRBJ1-4; tentative D call: TRBD1 (6 bases). Germline loops: CDR1 MNHEY, CDR2 SVGAGI. The CDR3 has 14 amino acids. V gave up 7 bases and J gave up 8 bases, with 17 bases separating them. The CDR3: CASTLHRDFEKLFF. CDR3 DNA: TGTGCCAGCACCCTGCACAGGGATTTCGAAAAACTGTTTTTT.

The rearrangement joins TRBV30 to TRBJ2-7, with TRBD2 identical over 13 bases. Unmatched junction bases numbered 7, after V lost 6 bases and J lost 5 bases. From germline, CDR1 is GTSNPN and CDR2 SVGIG (reference sequence). The CDR3 extends over 14 amino acids. The CDR3 spells CACHTSGRANEQYF. The CDR3 DNA sequence: TGTGCCTGCCACACTAGCGGGAGGGCAAACGAGCAGTACTTC.

The chain joins TRBV10-2 to TRBJ2-2; 9 positions agree with TRBD2. Germline CDR1 WSHSY, CDR2 SAAADI. The CDR3 is 15 residues long. The junction had 8 bases not matched to a gene; V was cut back by 7 bases and J by 5 bases. CDR3 protein: CASNPGLAGTGELFF. The DNA for the CDR3 is TGCGCCAGCAACCCGGGACTAGCAGGTACCGGGGAGCTGTTTTTT.

CDR3 protein: CASSLTGGSLNTEAFF. CDR3 bases: TGCGCCAGCAGCCTGACAGGCGGCTCCTTGAACACTGAAGCTTTCTTT. V usage is TRBV5-1 and J usage is TRBJ1-1; D perhaps matches TRBD1 (6 bases). V was trimmed by 4 bases and J by 0 bases, leaving 16 bases between them. CDR3 length: 16 amino acids. The germline V gene encodes CDR1 SGHRS and CDR2 YFSETQ. The variable domain in full, with the rest retrieved from reference TRBV5-1 and TRBJ1-1, is KAGVTQTPRYLIKTRGQQVTLSCSPISGHRSVSWYQQTPGQGLQFLFEYFSETQRNKGNFPGRFSGRQFSNSRSEMNVSTLELGDSALYLCASSLTGGSLNTEAFFGQGTRLTVV.

V usage is TRBV29-1 and J usage is TRBJ2-7, with 9 bases aligning to TRBD1. The junction had 4 bases not matched to a gene; V was cut back by 4 bases and J by 0 bases. Germline CDR1 reads SQVTM; CDR2 reads ANQGSEA. The CDR3 is 14 amino acids. The CDR3 protein is CSVVPGQGSYEQYF. The CDR3 nucleotides are TGCAGCGTTGTCCCGGGACAGGGCTCCTACGAGCAGTACTTC.